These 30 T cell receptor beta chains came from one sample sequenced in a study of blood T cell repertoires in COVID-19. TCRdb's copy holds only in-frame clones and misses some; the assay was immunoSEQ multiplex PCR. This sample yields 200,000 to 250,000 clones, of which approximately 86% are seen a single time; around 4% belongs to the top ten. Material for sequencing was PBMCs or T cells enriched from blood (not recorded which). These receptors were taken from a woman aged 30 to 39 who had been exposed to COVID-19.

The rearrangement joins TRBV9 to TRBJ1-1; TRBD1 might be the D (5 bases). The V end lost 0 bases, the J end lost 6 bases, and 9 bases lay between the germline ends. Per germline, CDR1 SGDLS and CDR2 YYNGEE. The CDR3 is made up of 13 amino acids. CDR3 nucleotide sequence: TGTGCCAGCAGCGTAGGGGGGGAGGCTGAAGCTTTCTTT. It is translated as CASSVGGEAEAFF.

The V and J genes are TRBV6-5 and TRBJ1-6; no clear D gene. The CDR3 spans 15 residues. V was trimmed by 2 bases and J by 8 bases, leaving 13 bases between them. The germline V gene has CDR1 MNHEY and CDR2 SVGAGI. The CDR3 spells CASSYTPNSYSPLHF. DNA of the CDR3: TGTGCCAGCAGTTACACCCCAAACAGCTATTCACCCCTCCACTTT.

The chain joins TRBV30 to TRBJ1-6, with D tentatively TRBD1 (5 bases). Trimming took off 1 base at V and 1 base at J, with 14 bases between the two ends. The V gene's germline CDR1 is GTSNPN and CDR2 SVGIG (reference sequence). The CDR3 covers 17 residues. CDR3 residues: CAWSDGWGGSYNSPLHF. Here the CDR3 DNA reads TGTGCCTGGAGTGACGGGTGGGGGGGATCCTATAATTCACCCCTCCACTTT.

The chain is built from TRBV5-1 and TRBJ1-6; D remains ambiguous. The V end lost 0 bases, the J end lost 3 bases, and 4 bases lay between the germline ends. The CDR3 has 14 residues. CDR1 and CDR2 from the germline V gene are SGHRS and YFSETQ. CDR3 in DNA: TGCGCCAGCAGCTTGGGGCTCTATAATTCACCCCTCCACTTT. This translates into CASSLGLYNSPLHF.

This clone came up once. CDR3 residues: CASSTYDDRGLYGYTF. As DNA, the CDR3 is TGTGCCAGCAGTACCTACGACGACAGGGGACTCTATGGCTACACCTTC. The V call is TRBV2, the J call TRBJ1-2; TRBD1 matches at 8 bases. Germline V gene lookup returns CDR1 SNHLY and CDR2 FYNNEI. The ends lost 5 bases at V and 4 bases at J; junction bases unmatched: 12. The CDR3 has 16 residues.

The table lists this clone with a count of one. CDR3 sequence reads: CASSSTRGQHYGYTF. In DNA form, the CDR3 reads TGTGCCAGCAGCTCTACTCGGGGACAGCACTATGGCTACACCTTC. The chain couples TRBV7-8 to TRBJ1-2; 7 bases line up with TRBD1. CDR1 is SGHVS and CDR2 is FQNEAQ in the germline V gene. This CDR3 has 15 residues. Trimming at V came to 4 bases and at J to 3 bases, leaving 8 bases not matched to a gene.

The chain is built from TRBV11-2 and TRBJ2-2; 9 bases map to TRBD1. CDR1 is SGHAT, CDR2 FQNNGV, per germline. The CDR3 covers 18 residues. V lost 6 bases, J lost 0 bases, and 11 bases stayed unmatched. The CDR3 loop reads CASRRVFTGGSNTGELFF. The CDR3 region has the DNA TGTGCCAGCAGGCGGGTATTCACAGGGGGCTCGAACACCGGGGAGCTGTTTTTT.

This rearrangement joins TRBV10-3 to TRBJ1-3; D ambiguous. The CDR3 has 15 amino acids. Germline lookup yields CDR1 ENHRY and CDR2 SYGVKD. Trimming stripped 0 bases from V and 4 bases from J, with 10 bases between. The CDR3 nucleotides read TGTGCCATCAGTGAGTCGACGTTAGCGGGAAACACCATATATTTT. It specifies CAISESTLAGNTIYF.

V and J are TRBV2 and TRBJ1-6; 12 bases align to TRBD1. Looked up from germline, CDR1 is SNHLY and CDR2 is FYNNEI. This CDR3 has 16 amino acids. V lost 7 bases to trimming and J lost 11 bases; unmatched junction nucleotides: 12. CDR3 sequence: CASKVGTGGSMAPLHF. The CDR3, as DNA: TGTGCCAGCAAAGTTGGGACAGGGGGCTCTATGGCACCCCTCCACTTT.

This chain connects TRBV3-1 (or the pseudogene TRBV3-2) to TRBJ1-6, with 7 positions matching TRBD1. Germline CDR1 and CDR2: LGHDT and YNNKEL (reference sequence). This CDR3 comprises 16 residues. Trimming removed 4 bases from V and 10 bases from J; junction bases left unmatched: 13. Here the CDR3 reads CASSPPGQPLESPLHF. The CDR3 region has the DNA TGTGCCAGCAGCCCCCCGGGACAGCCATTAGAGTCACCCCTCCACTTT.

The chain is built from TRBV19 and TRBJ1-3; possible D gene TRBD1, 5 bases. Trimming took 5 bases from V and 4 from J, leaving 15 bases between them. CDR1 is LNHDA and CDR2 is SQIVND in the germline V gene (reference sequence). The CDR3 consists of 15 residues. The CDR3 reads CASSLSGGPGNTIYF. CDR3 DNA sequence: TGTGCCAGTAGTCTCTCCGGGGGTCCCGGAAACACCATATATTTT.

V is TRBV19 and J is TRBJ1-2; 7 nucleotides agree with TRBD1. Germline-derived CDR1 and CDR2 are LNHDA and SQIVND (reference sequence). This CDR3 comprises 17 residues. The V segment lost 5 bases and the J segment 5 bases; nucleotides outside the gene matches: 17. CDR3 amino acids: CASSRQGTPAPNYGYTF. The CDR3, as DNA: TGTGCCAGTAGTCGACAGGGTACGCCCGCGCCCAATTATGGCTACACCTTC.

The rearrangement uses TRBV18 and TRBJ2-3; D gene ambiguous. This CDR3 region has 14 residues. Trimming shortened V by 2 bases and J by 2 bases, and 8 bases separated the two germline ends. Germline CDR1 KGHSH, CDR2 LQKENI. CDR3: CASSPGGTTDTQYF. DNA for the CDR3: TGTGCCAGCTCACCAGGCGGAACCACAGATACGCAGTATTTT.

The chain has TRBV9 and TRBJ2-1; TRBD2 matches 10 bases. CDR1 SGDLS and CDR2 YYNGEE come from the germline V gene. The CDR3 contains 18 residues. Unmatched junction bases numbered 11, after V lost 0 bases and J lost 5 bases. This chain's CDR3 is CASSVDPSGGRSNNEQFF. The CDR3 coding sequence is TGTGCCAGCAGCGTAGACCCTAGCGGGGGCCGGAGTAACAATGAGCAGTTCTTC.

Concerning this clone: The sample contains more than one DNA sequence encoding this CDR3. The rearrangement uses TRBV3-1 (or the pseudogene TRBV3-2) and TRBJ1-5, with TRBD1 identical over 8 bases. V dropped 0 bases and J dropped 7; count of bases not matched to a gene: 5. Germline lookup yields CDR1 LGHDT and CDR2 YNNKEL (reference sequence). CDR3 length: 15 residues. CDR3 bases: TGTGCCAGCAGCCAAGATTCAACAGGGGGACAGCCCCAGCATTTT. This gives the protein CASSQDSTGGQPQHF.

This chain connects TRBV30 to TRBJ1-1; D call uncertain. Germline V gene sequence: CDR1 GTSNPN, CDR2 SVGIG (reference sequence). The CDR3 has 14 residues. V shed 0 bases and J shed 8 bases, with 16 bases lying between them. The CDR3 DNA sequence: TGTGCCTGGAGTGTACGGTACCTCTCGGGAGAAGCTTTCTTT. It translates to CAWSVRYLSGEAFF.

The CDR3 DNA follows: TGTGCCAGCAGTTTTGGGCAGGCGAGCTCCTATAATTCACCCCTCCACTTT. Protein product: CASSFGQASSYNSPLHF. This chain connects TRBV27 to TRBJ1-6; D is ambiguous. Trimming shortened V by 3 bases and J by 0 bases, and 12 bases separated the two germline ends. Per the germline V gene, CDR1 is MNHEY and CDR2 is SMNVEV (reference sequence). The CDR3 spans 17 residues.

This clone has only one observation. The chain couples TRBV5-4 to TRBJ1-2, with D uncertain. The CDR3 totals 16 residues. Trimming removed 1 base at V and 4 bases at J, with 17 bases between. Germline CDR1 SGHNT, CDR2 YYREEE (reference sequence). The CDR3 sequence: CASSLSGWLKAYGYTF. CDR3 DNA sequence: TGTGCCAGCAGCTTGAGCGGTTGGCTGAAAGCCTATGGCTACACCTTC.

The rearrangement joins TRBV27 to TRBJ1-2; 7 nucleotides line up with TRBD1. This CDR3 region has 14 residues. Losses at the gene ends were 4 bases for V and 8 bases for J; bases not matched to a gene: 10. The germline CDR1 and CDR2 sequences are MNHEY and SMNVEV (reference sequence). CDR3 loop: CASSSPGQPGGYTF. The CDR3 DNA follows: TGTGCCAGCAGTTCGCCGGGACAGCCGGGGGGCTACACCTTC.

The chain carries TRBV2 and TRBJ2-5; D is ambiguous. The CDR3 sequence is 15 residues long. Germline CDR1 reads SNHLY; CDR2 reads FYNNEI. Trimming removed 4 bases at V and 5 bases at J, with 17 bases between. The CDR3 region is CASSGGSGKRETQYF. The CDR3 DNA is TGTGCCAGCAGTGGAGGTAGTGGCAAACGGGAGACCCAGTACTTC.

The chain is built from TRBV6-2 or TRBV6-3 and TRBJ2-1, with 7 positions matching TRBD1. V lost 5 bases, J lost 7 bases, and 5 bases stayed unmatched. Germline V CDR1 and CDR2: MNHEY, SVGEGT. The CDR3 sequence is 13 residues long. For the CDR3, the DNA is TGTGCCAGCAGTCCGACAGGGATTAATGAGCAGTTCTTC. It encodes CASSPTGINEQFF.

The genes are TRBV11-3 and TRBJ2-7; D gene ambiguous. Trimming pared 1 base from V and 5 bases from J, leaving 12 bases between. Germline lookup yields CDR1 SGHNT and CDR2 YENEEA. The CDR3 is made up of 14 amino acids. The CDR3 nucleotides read TGTGCCAGCAGCTTAGGCAGGAAGTCCCACGAGCAGTACTTC. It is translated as CASSLGRKSHEQYF. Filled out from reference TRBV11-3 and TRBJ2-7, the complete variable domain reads EAGVVQSPRYKIIEKKQPVAFWCNPISGHNTLYWYLQNLGQGPELLIRYENEEAVDDSQLPKDRFSAERLKGVDSTLKIQPAELGDSAVYLCASSLGRKSHEQYFGPGTRLTVT.

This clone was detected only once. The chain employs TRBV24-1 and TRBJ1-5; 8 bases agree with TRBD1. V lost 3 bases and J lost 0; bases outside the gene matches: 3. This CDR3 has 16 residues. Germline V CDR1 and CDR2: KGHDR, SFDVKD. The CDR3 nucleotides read TGTGCCACCAGTGATGGGGACAGGTTTAGCAATCAGCCCCAGCATTTT. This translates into CATSDGDRFSNQPQHF.

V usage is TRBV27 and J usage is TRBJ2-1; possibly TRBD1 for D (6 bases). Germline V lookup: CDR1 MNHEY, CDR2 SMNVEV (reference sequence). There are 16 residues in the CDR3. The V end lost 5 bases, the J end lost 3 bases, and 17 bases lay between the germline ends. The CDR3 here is CASSPPPGHHYNEQFF. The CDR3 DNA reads TGTGCCAGCAGTCCGCCCCCGGGACATCACTACAATGAGCAGTTCTTC.

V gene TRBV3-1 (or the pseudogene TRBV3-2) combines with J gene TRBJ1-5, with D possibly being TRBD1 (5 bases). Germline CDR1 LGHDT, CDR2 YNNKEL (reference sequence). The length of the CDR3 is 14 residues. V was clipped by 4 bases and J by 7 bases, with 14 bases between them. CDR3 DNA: TGTGCCAGCAGCCCGTCCTGGGGGGGACAGCCCCAGCATTTT. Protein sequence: CASSPSWGGQPQHF.

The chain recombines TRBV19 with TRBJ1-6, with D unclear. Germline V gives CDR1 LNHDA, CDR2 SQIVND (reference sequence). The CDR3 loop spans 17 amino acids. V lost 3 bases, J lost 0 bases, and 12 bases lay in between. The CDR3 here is CASSIFLWSSYNSPLHF. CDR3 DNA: TGTGCCAGTAGTATTTTTTTATGGAGCTCCTATAATTCACCCCTCCACTTT.

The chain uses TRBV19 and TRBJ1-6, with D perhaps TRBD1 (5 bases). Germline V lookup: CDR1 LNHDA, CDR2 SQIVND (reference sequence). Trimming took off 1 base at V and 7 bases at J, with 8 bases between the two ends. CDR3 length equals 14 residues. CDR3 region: CASSIVRGNSPLHF. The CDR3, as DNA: TGTGCCAGTAGTATAGTCCGGGGGAATTCACCCCTCCACTTT.

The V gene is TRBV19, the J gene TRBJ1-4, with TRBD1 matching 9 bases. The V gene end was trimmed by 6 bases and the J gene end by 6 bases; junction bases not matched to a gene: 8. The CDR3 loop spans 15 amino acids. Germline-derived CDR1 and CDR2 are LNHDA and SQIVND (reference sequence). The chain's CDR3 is CASSRRQGVDEKLFF. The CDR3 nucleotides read TGTGCCAGTAGCAGGCGACAGGGGGTGGATGAAAAACTGTTTTTT. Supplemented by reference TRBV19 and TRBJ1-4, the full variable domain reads DGGITQSPKYLFRKEGQNVTLSCEQNLNHDAMYWYRQDPGQGLRLIYYSQIVNDFQKGDIAEGYSVSREKKESFPLTVTSAQKNPTAFYLCASSRRQGVDEKLFFGSGTQLSVL.

The CDR3 loop reads CASSRMTGRTYEQYF. CDR3 bases: TGTGCCAGCAGCAGGATGACAGGTCGGACCTACGAGCAGTACTTC. The J gene is TRBJ2-7, the V gene TRBV6-5; D might be TRBD1 (6 bases). Germline CDR1 MNHEY, CDR2 SVGAGI. Trimming removed 6 bases at V and 2 bases at J, with 17 bases between. The CDR3 runs to 15 residues.

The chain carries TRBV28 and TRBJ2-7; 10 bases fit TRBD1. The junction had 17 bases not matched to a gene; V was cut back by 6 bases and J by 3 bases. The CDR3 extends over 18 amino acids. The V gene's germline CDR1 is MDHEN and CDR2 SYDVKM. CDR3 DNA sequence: TGTGCCAGCAGAGTCGACAGGGGGCTAACGAAAGGGTACTACGAGCAGTACTTC. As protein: CASRVDRGLTKGYYEQYF.